This T cell receptor beta chain was captured in a study of blood T cell repertoires in COVID-19. For the study at large: PBMCs, B-cell-depleted T cells, or T cells were the source of the cDNA or gDNA that made up the material.

There are 15 residues in the CDR3. V was trimmed by 0 bases and J by 9 bases, leaving 12 bases between them. Germline V lookup: CDR1 SEHNR, CDR2 FQNEAQ (reference sequence). Methods used by the authors: It was from reference gene primer amplification that nucleated cell counts were estimated. The protocol was immunoSEQ multiplex PCR, while the TCRdb copy is restricted to in-frame clones and leaves out a portion. That table is the source of V, J and clone size, and D and trimming were worked out from the DNA. Of fewer than 400,000 clones in the sample, 87% were seen once. The TCR sequence derives from a woman between 18 and 29 years old who had recovered from COVID-19. Sequenced input: PBMCs or T cells enriched from blood (not recorded which). The chain combines TRBV7-9 with TRBJ1-6; D unresolved. The CDR3 bases are TGTGCCAGCAGCTTAGCTCGGAGGACGGGTTCACCCCTCCACTTT. This codes for CASSLARRTGSPLHF.